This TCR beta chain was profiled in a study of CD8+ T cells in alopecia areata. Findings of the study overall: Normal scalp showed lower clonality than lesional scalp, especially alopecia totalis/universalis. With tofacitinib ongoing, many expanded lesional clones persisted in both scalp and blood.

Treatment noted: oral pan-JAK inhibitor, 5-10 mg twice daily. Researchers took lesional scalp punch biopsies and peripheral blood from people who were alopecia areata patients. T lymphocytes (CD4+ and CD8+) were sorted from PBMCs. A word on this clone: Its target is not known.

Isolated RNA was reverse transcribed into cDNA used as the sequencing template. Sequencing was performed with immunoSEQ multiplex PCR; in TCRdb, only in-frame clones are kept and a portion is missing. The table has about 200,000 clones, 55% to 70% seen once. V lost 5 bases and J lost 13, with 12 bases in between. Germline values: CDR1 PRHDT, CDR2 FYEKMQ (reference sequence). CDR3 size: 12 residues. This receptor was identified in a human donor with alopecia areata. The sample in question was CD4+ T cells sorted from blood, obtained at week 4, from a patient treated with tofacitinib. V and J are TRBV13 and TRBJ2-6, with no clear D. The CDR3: CASSGYSRVLTF. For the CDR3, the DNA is TGTGCCAGCAGCGGCTACTCCAGAGTCCTGACTTTC.